The following is a T cell receptor (beta chain) sequence with its context. Its antigen is unidentified. The data are from a study of blood T cells in healthy people across ages. Overall study findings and caveats: Roughly linear age-related decline in beta diversity appeared, significant by age around 42. Comparison with aged donors showed that long-lived donors had more naive CD4+ cells and higher diversity.

The second PCR ran about 6 to 12 cycles with a sample-barcoded 5' primer and J-beta primers. Every sample returned 3 million or more CDR3-containing paired-end reads. In TCRdb, the 5' RACE reads were re-called with MiXCR into one record per CDR3 protein. Here the sample spans about 1.6 million distinct CDR3 sequences, roughly 30% being singletons. The CDR3 covers 16 residues. CDR1 is SGHVS and CDR2 is FNYEAQ in the germline V gene. Trimming cost V 5 bases and J 5 bases, with 18 bases left between them. The clonotype was recovered from a young woman in good health. The genes are TRBV7-6 and TRBJ2-2; maybe TRBD1 (7 bases). Sequenced sample: blood. CDR3 nucleotides: TGTGCCAGCAGCCACCCAGGGGGAGGAGGTACCGGGGAGCTGTTTTTT. Its translation is CASSHPGGGGTGELFF.